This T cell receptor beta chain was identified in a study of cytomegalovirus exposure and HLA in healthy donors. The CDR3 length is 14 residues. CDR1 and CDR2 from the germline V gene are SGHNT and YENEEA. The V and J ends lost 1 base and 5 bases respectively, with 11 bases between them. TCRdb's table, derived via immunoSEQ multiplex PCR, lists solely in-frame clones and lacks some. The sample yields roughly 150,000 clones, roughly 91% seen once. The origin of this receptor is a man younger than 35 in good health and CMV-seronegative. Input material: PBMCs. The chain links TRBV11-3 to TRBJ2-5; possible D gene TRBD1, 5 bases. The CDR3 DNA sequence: TGTGCCAGCAGCTTAGTAGGGGCTGGGGAGACCCAGTACTTC. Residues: CASSLVGAGETQYF.